Listed below are T cell receptor beta chains from one sample, sequenced in a study of OX40 agonist ivuxolimab in advanced cancers. The data were produced by immunoSEQ multiplex PCR, yet TCRdb's version contains in-frame clones alone and is incomplete. The table includes some 28,000 clones, 90% detected once. Source: CD4+ or CD8+ T cells sorted from blood, taken in a trial of the OX40 agonist ivuxolimab. These receptor sequences come from an adult with an advanced solid tumor such as melanoma, head and neck, liver or kidney cancer. The CDR3 runs from the conserved cysteine through the conserved F or W. A D gene is named only where the DNA matches it firmly. A row's size may be missing; if present it is once, few, many or a size class.

v_gene	j_gene	d_gene	abundance	CDR3nt	CDR3aa
TRBV15	TRBJ2-5	TRBD1	-	TGTGCCACCTCAAACGGGGAACAGGGGGCTAGCCAAGAGACCCAGTACTTC	CATSNGEQGASQETQYF
TRBV27	TRBJ2-1	TRBD2	-	TGTGCCAGCAGTTCCCTCCTAGCGGGAGTATCTAATGAGCAGTTCTTC	CASSSLLAGVSNEQFF
TRBV19	TRBJ2-3	TRBD2	-	TGTGCCAGTAGTACTTTGGGACTAGCGGTATACACTAGCACAGATACGCAGTATTTT	CASSTLGLAVYTSTDTQYF
TRBV4-3	TRBJ2-1	TRBD2	-	TGCGCCAGCAGCCTTGAGCGGACTAGCGGGGAGTACAATGAGCAGTTCTTC	CASSLERTSGEYNEQFF
TRBV7-9	TRBJ2-1	-	-	TGTGCCAGCAGCTTAGTTGCGAGACCCAATGAGCAGTTCTTC	CASSLVARPNEQFF
TRBV7-9	TRBJ1-2	-	-	TGTGCCAGCAGCACGGGGGGGCAGGGCAGCTATGGCTACACCTTC	CASSTGGQGSYGYTF
TRBV6-1	TRBJ1-2	-	-	TGTGCCAGCAGGTCATTCTACTCCGACACCTATGGCTACACCTTC	CASRSFYSDTYGYTF
TRBV11-2	TRBJ2-2	-	-	TGTGCCAGCAGTCAACCCGGGGGGCTCGCGAACACCGGGGAGCTGTTTTTT	CASSQPGGLANTGELFF
TRBV2	TRBJ2-7	-	-	TGTGCCAGCATCTCTACCTACGAGCAGTACTTC	CASISTYEQYF
TRBV5-8	TRBJ2-5	-	-	TGTGCCAGCAGCTTCGGGGGGACCCAGTACTTC	CASSFGGTQYF
TRBV7-9	TRBJ1-5	TRBD1	-	TGTGCCAGCAGCGGGGACAGGGACGAGCCTGATCAGCCCCAGCATTTT	CASSGDRDEPDQPQHF
TRBV11-2	TRBJ2-1	-	-	TGTGCCAGCAGCTTTGGAGGTTCATACAATGAGCAGTTCTTC	CASSFGGSYNEQFF
TRBV7-6	TRBJ2-3	-	-	TGTGCCAGCAGCTTAGAGAGGGCGGGCACAGATACGCAGTATTTT	CASSLERAGTDTQYF
TRBV13	TRBJ2-1	-	-	TGTGCCAGCAGTAAACGACGTCAACTTGAGTTCAATGAGCAGTTCTTC	CASSKRRQLEFNEQFF
TRBV11-2	TRBJ2-7	TRBD2	-	TGTGCCAGCAGCTTAGGGCGGGAGTGGTACGAGCAGTACTTC	CASSLGREWYEQYF
TRBV5-4	TRBJ2-3	-	-	TGTGCCAGCAGCTTGGTGGCCGCCCCAGATACGCAGTATTTT	CASSLVAAPDTQYF
TRBV5-8	TRBJ1-2	TRBD1	-	TGTGCCAGCAGCGGAACCTTCGGGACAGAGGCCAGTGTATGGTATGGCTACACCTTC	CASSGTFGTEASVWYGYTF
TRBV6-5	TRBJ2-7	TRBD1	once	TGTGCCAGCAGCCATCCCGGGCAGGGGGCTAACGAGCAGTACTTC	CASSHPGQGANEQYF
TRBV7-2	TRBJ2-3	-	-	TGTGCCAGCAGCTGGGGGCTGCGGGAGCAATTTGGTACGCAGTATTTT	CASSWGLREQFGTQYF
TRBV7-2	TRBJ2-1	TRBD1	-	TGTGCCAGCAGCCCAGACAGGGGGTCCTACAATGAGCAGTTCTTC	CASSPDRGSYNEQFF
TRBV13	TRBJ1-2	TRBD1	-	TGTGCCAGCAGCCCCTCCACGACAGGGGCGATAGCTAACTATGGCTACACCTTC	CASSPSTTGAIANYGYTF
TRBV13	TRBJ1-1	-	-	TGTGCCAGCAGCTTAGGAGGGAACACTGAAGCTTTCTTT	CASSLGGNTEAFF
TRBV27	TRBJ1-5	-	-	TGTGCCAGCAGTTTTTGGGGATCTAATCAGCCCCAGCATTTT	CASSFWGSNQPQHF
TRBV11-2	TRBJ1-2	TRBD1	once	TGTGCCAGCAGCTTTTCAGAGGGACAGGGCCCCCTTCACTATGGCTACACCTTC	CASSFSEGQGPLHYGYTF
TRBV30	TRBJ1-2	TRBD1	once	TGTGCCGCACAAAACAGGGGGTTCTACTATGGCTACACCTTC	CAAQNRGFYYGYTF
TRBV30	TRBJ2-7	TRBD1	-	TGTGCCTGGAGTAGAGGGACAGGGGGACCCGACCAGTACTTC	CAWSRGTGGPDQYF
TRBV25-1	TRBJ2-1	-	-	TGTGCCAGCAGTGAATTTCGGGCGGGACCCCACAATGAGCAGTTCTTC	CASSEFRAGPHNEQFF
TRBV4-2	TRBJ1-1	-	-	TGTGCCAGCAGCCAAGAACAGGGACTAAACACTGAAGCTTTCTTT	CASSQEQGLNTEAFF
TRBV6-5	TRBJ2-3	-	-	TGTGCCAGCAGTTACCGGGAATTTGGTACAGATACGCAGTATTTT	CASSYREFGTDTQYF
TRBV5-1	TRBJ2-7	-	-	TGCGCCAGCAGCATGGACACGACCTCCTACGAGCAGTACTTC	CASSMDTTSYEQYF
TRBV10-3	TRBJ2-2	-	-	TGTGCCATCAGTGGGGCCGGACGCAACACCGGGGAGCTGTTTTTT	CAISGAGRNTGELFF
TRBV10-1	TRBJ2-1	-	-	TGCGCCAGCAGTGACGGGGATGAGCAGTTCTTC	CASSDGDEQFF
TRBV27	TRBJ2-3	TRBD1	-	TGTGCCAGCAGTCCCGGGACAGGTTATATTGCGGATACGCAGTATTTT	CASSPGTGYIADTQYF
TRBV13	TRBJ2-7	TRBD2	-	TGTGCCAGCAGCTTAGTTGGGACTAGCGGCTCCTACGAGCAGTACTTC	CASSLVGTSGSYEQYF
TRBV5-1	TRBJ2-7	-	-	TGCGCCAGCAGCTTGTCCAGGCAATACTACGAGCAGTACTTC	CASSLSRQYYEQYF
TRBV29-1	TRBJ1-1	TRBD1	-	TGCAGCGTAACAGGGGGTTTGAACACTGAAGCTTTCTTT	CSVTGGLNTEAFF
TRBV7-2	TRBJ2-3	-	-	TGTGCCAGCAGCGAAACCCCGGGGACGCAGTATTTT	CASSETPGTQYF
TRBV27	TRBJ2-1	-	-	TGTGCCAGCAGTTTAACCCGCGGCTATGAGCAGTTCTTC	CASSLTRGYEQFF
TRBV7-6	TRBJ2-5	TRBD2	-	TGTGCCAGCAGCTTAGAGCGAGCGGGAGTGTGGGAGACCCAGTACTTC	CASSLERAGVWETQYF
TRBV27	TRBJ1-2	TRBD1	-	TGTGCCAGCAGTTTATCGACAGGGGGCGGAAACTATGGCTACACCTTC	CASSLSTGGGNYGYTF